These 21 T cell receptor beta chains share one sample of origin, sequenced in a study of T cell repertoires in cytomegalovirus infection. One entry per CDR3 protein results from TCRdb running MiXCR on the reads. The profile shows about 130,000 distinct CDR3 sequences, roughly 9% of them singletons. Sequenced: PBMCs. The receptors shown here come from a human donor in good health (CMV status not recorded). Some clones in this sample may be carry-over from other donors' samples.

On this clonotype: One base away lies a much larger clone, so this may be a sequencing read error. The CDR3 ends on some other residue instead of the conserved phenylalanine or tryptophan, so this is likely a read error. This rearrangement joins TRBV10-2 to TRBJ2-3; the D is unclear. The germline CDR1 and CDR2 sequences are WSHSY and SAAADI. This CDR3 region has 14 residues. V lost 4 bases and J 2 bases, leaving 10 bases between the germline ends. CDR3 coding DNA: TGCGCCAGCAGTGCCGCCAGGCTCACAGATACGCAGTATATT. It yields the protein CASSAARLTDTQYI.

The sample holds many counts of this clonotype. This chain connects TRBV30 to TRBJ1-2; weak D call: TRBD1 (5 bases). CDR1 and CDR2 (germline): GTSNPN, SVGIG (reference sequence). The V end lost 0 bases, the J end lost 8 bases, and 13 bases lay between the germline ends. CDR3 size: 13 residues. This CDR3 is CAWSVLGVGGYTF. The CDR3 DNA reads as TGTGCCTGGAGTGTACTAGGGGTTGGAGGCTACACCTTC.

This clonotype appeared many times. This rearrangement joins TRBV7-2 to TRBJ1-3; no definite D call. The germline gives CDR1 SGHTA, CDR2 FQGNSA. Trimming removed 4 bases from V and 2 bases from J, with 12 bases in between. The CDR3 is 15 amino acids. In DNA form, the CDR3 reads TGTGCCAGCAGCTCCCGGGTTGCGGCTGGAAACACCATATATTTT. Amino acids: CASSSRVAAGNTIYF.

In regard to this clonotype: A much larger clone is a single base away; this may be a read error. The rearrangement uses TRBV28 and TRBJ2-5; D possibly matches TRBD1 or TRBD2 (6 bases each). Germline loops: CDR1 MDHEN, CDR2 SYDVKM. The CDR3 runs 14 residues. V dropped 6 bases and J dropped 5 bases, with 16 bases sitting between them. CDR3 sequence: CASSIVGGRETQYF. For the CDR3, the DNA is TGTGCCAGCAGCATAGTGGGGGGCCGGGAGACCCAGTACTTC. The complete variable domain, with remaining parts taken from reference TRBV28 and TRBJ2-5, reads DVKVTQSSRYLVKRTGEKVFLECVQDMDHENMFWYRQDPGLGLRLIYFSYDVKMKEKGDIPEGYSVSREKKERFSLILESASTNQTSMYLCASSIVGGRETQYFGPGTRLLVL.

The chain couples TRBV2 to TRBJ1-4, with 8 bases matching TRBD1. V trimming: 5 bases; J trimming: 7 bases; junction bases outside the gene matches: 6. The CDR3 is 14 amino acids. Germline-derived CDR1 and CDR2 are SNHLY and FYNNEI. Here the CDR3 reads CASSQVGQGEKLFF. CDR3 in DNA: TGTGCCAGCAGTCAAGTAGGACAGGGTGAAAAACTGTTTTTT.

This clonotype occurred many times. This sequence joins TRBV19 and TRBJ2-3; D is undetermined. Trimming removed 6 bases at V and 5 bases at J, with 12 bases between. This CDR3 has 13 amino acids. The germline V gene encodes CDR1 LNHDA and CDR2 SQIVND (reference sequence). The CDR3 reads CASSLESQDTQYF. CDR3 DNA sequence: TGTGCCAGTAGCCTCGAGTCCCAAGATACGCAGTATTTT.

This clonotype was recorded at least ten times. The chain employs TRBV28 and TRBJ2-5; 7 positions agree with TRBD2. The CDR3 is 13 amino acids. Trimming took 3 bases from V and 5 from J; bases not matched to a gene: 3. Germline loops: CDR1 MDHEN, CDR2 SYDVKM. CDR3 loop: CASSLGGSETQYF. The CDR3 DNA sequence: TGTGCCAGCAGTTTGGGGGGGTCGGAGACCCAGTACTTC.

The chain joins TRBV19 to TRBJ2-7; 12 bases align to TRBD1. The CDR3 extends over 17 amino acids. Germline V gives CDR1 LNHDA, CDR2 SQIVND (reference sequence). The trim removed 4 bases at V and 5 bases at J, leaving 12 bases unmatched. CDR3 residues: CASSTHLRDRGPNEQYF. CDR3 sequence (DNA): TGTGCCAGTAGTACTCACCTCCGGGACAGGGGGCCAAACGAGCAGTACTTC.

Concerning this clonotype itself: The junction departs from the called germline gene at one end, perhaps through a read error. The chain uses TRBV5-4 and TRBJ2-2; either TRBD1 or TRBD2 may supply D (5 bases each). The CDR3 is 14 residues long. CDR1 and CDR2 (germline): SGHNT, YYREEE (reference sequence). CDR3 nucleotides: TGTGCCAGCAGCCTGAGGGCGAACACCGGGGACCTGTTTTTT. It specifies CASSLRANTGDLFF.

In this sample, this clonotype turned up a few times. This rearrangement joins TRBV14 to TRBJ2-3, with a tentative D call TRBD2 (6 bases). Trimming removed 5 bases at V and 11 bases at J, with 14 bases between. This CDR3 comprises 12 residues. Germline CDR1 and CDR2: SGHDN and FVKESK. The CDR3 region is CASSTGGARQYF. The CDR3, as DNA: TGTGCCAGCAGCACCGGGGGAGCTAGGCAGTATTTT.

In this sample, this clonotype turned up many times. In nucleotides, the CDR3 is TGTGCCAGCAGCTTATTCCGGCTAGCGGGGAAATGGGAGACCCAGTACTTC. Translating it yields CASSLFRLAGKWETQYF. V is TRBV7-2 and J is TRBJ2-5; 9 nucleotides line up with TRBD2. Germline V gene lookup returns CDR1 SGHTA and CDR2 FQGNSA. V trimming: 2 bases; J trimming: 5 bases; junction bases outside the gene matches: 12. The CDR3 loop spans 17 amino acids.

This clonotype has a count of ten or more. The chain employs TRBV20-1 and TRBJ2-1; 7 nucleotides match TRBD2. The CDR3 is 15 amino acids. J gave up 4 bases and V 1 base, and 7 bases lay outside the gene matches. The germline V gene encodes CDR1 DFQATT and CDR2 SNEGSKA (reference sequence). CDR3 protein: CSARALGGVYNEQFF. CDR3 DNA sequence: TGCAGTGCTAGAGCCTTGGGAGGGGTTTACAATGAGCAGTTCTTC.

CDR3 nucleotide sequence: TGCAGTGCTACGTCAGGGAAGAATGGCTACACCTTC. Protein sequence: CSATSGKNGYTF. V and J are TRBV20-1 and TRBJ1-2; D possibly corresponds to TRBD1 (5 bases). This CDR3 spans 12 amino acids. Germline V gene lookup returns CDR1 DFQATT and CDR2 SNEGSKA (reference sequence). The V gene lost 4 bases and the J gene lost 6 bases, with 12 bases spanning the gap.

The chain carries TRBV5-4 and TRBJ2-7; no definite D call. Germline values: CDR1 SGHNT, CDR2 YYREEE (reference sequence). V was cut by 1 base and J by 6 bases, with 11 bases left in between. The CDR3 has 13 residues. CDR3 loop: CASSLYVLGEQYF. The CDR3 region has the DNA TGTGCCAGCAGCTTGTATGTACTGGGCGAGCAGTACTTC.

This clonotype has at least ten counts. This chain uses TRBV20-1 with TRBJ2-1, with D possibly matching TRBD2 (5 bases). Trimming removed 1 base at V and 6 bases at J, with 13 bases between. The CDR3 covers 14 residues. Germline V gene lookup returns CDR1 DFQATT and CDR2 SNEGSKA (reference sequence). Here the CDR3 DNA reads TGCAGTGCTAGAGTCAGTTTCCGGGGCAATGAGCAGTTCTTC. Translating gives CSARVSFRGNEQFF.

This clonotype came up many times. The J gene is TRBJ2-2, the V gene TRBV5-1; D is possibly TRBD2 (6 bases). This CDR3 has 17 amino acids. Trimming took 2 bases from V and 6 from J, leaving 20 bases between them. Germline loops: CDR1 SGHRS, CDR2 YFSETQ. CDR3 sequence: CASSLRIRDSGAGELFF. CDR3 coding DNA: TGCGCCAGCAGCTTAAGAATCCGGGACTCCGGCGCCGGGGAGCTGTTTTTT. The full variable domain, rest sourced from reference TRBV5-1 and TRBJ2-2, is KAGVTQTPRYLIKTRGQQVTLSCSPISGHRSVSWYQQTPGQGLQFLFEYFSETQRNKGNFPGRFSGRQFSNSRSEMNVSTLELGDSALYLCASSLRIRDSGAGELFFGEGSRLTVL.

There are many counts of this clonotype. The gene calls are TRBV20-1 and TRBJ1-1; 7 bases align to TRBD1. Germline CDR1 DFQATT, CDR2 SNEGSKA (reference sequence). V lost 0 bases to trimming and J lost 4 bases; unmatched junction nucleotides: 2. The CDR3 is 13 amino acids. The CDR3 reads CSAREPGGTEAFF. The CDR3 DNA reads TGCAGTGCTAGAGAACCAGGGGGCACTGAAGCTTTCTTT.

The chain is built from TRBV3-1 and TRBJ2-3; no reliable D call. Trimming shortened V by 4 bases and J by 3 bases, and 5 bases separated the two germline ends. This CDR3 is built from 12 residues. Germline V CDR1 and CDR2: LGHDT, YNNKEL (reference sequence). Here the CDR3 DNA reads TGTGCCAGCAGCCGCCAGACAGATACGCAGTATTTT. It specifies CASSRQTDTQYF.

This clonotype has a count of ten or more. This chain uses TRBV20-1 with TRBJ2-7; D gene unclear. Trimming took off 5 bases at V and 1 base at J, with 12 bases between the two ends. Germline lookup yields CDR1 DFQATT and CDR2 SNEGSKA (reference sequence). This CDR3 has 13 amino acids. This CDR3 is CSADPPVSYEQYF. In DNA form, the CDR3 reads TGCAGTGCTGACCCCCCAGTGTCCTACGAGCAGTACTTC.

This clonotype showed up many times. This chain connects TRBV9 to TRBJ2-3, with no clear D. Trimming shortened V by 0 bases and J by 7 bases, and 6 bases separated the two germline ends. The CDR3 has 12 amino acids. Germline CDR1 reads SGDLS; CDR2 reads YYNGEE. For the CDR3, the DNA is TGTGCCAGCAGCGTAGATAGGAATACGCAGTATTTT. Its translation is CASSVDRNTQYF.

This clonotype showed up many times. The chain uses TRBV20-1 and TRBJ1-1; 7 nucleotides agree with TRBD1. The CDR3 runs to 14 residues. V lost 3 bases to trimming and J lost 5 bases; unmatched junction nucleotides: 9. CDR1 and CDR2 from the germline V gene are DFQATT and SNEGSKA (reference sequence). The chain's CDR3 is CSASPTGSGTEAFF. CDR3 sequence (DNA): TGCAGTGCTAGCCCGACAGGGAGTGGAACTGAAGCTTTCTTT.